This T cell receptor (beta chain) was captured by sequencing in a study of blood T cell repertoires in COVID-19. Study details: Material from acute and convalescent COVID-19 was sourced from the United States, Italy and Spain. T cells, B-cell-depleted T cells, or PBMCs supplied cDNA or gDNA.

Authors' processing steps: The assay estimated nucleated cells by amplifying reference gene primers. Clones were read by immunoSEQ multiplex PCR, and TCRdb kept only the in-frame ones, dropping some. D and trimming were read from the DNA, whereas the V and J calls and clone size are those reported in that table. The sample consists of nearly 250,000 clones, about nine tenths of them appearing once. V lost 2 bases and J lost 2, with 8 bases in between. The CDR3 has 13 residues. Germline CDR1 SGHNT, CDR2 YYREEE (reference sequence). This sequence was found in a woman aged 55-70 years who had recovered from COVID-19. The sequencing input was peripheral blood. V is TRBV5-4 and J is TRBJ2-7, with D perhaps TRBD1 (5 bases). CDR3 DNA sequence: TGTGCCAGCAGCTTAGCAGGGACCTACGAGCAGTACTTC. Translated, it gives CASSLAGTYEQYF.